This paragraph covers one T cell receptor beta chain sequence. Germline V gene data show CDR1 as GTSNPN and CDR2 as SVGIG (reference sequence). The length of the CDR3 is 13 residues. TCRdb reprocessed the 5' RACE reads; each CDR3 protein has one entry and no DNA is given. The sample has about 420,000 distinct CDR3 sequences; the top ten hold 2% to 2.5%. The sample originates from a study of monozygotic twins with inflammatory bowel disease. The chain couples TRBV30 to TRBJ1-1; with no DNA, the TCRdb D assignment of TRBD1 cannot be verified. The sample consisted of blood. The TCR originated in a human donor with ulcerative colitis or Crohn's disease, or a healthy co-twin of an affected twin (not recorded which). The CDR3: CAWKGGKDTEAFF.